This note documents a single TCR beta chain sequence. Germline-derived CDR1 and CDR2 are SNHLY and FYNNEI. The CDR3 is 13 amino acids. The germline V and J ends were trimmed by 6 bases and 8 bases, with 16 bases remaining between them. The sample is drawn from a study of T cell changes during pregnancy in multiple sclerosis. Method: immunoSEQ multiplex PCR; TCRdb's copy keeps in-frame clones and lacks some. The sample has some 120,000 clones; 90% to 95% are singletons. This sequence originates from a female donor with multiple sclerosis, enrolled in a pregnancy study. V usage is TRBV2 and J usage is TRBJ1-1; D gene unclear. This sample comprised peripheral blood, obtained before pregnancy. DNA for the CDR3: TGTGCCAGCAGCCCCGATTCGATCAGAGAAGCTTTCTTT. Translating it yields CASSPDSIREAFF.